Below, one T cell receptor (beta chain) is given with its context. This clone's antigen is unknown. Base quality data are lacking; no much larger clone is found one base away. The source of the sample is a study of blood T cell repertoires in COVID-19 (TCRdb year 2020). For context, the study as a whole: Samples covering the acute and convalescent phases of COVID-19 were provided by collaborators in the United States, Italy and Spain. The repertoires were released in a freely available public database meant as a resource for research on the immune response to SARS-CoV-2. The sample metadata nearly always contained a de-identified subject ID, COVID-19 status, age in years and sex. HLA class I and class II types, where available, came from metadata supplied by the sample provider rather than from assay-based typing. Samples were obtained from the ongoing ImmuneRACE study (first 160 participants) and from about 1,300 subjects provided by 6 global collaborators. The dataset comprised deeply sampled blood TCRbeta repertoires from subjects exposed to, actively infected with, or recovered from COVID-19. The material from the prospective study consisted of cDNA or gDNA derived from T cells, B-cell-depleted T cells, or PBMCs.

The immunoSEQ Assay, a bias-controlled multiplex PCR, was used to amplify TCRbeta CDR3 regions from genomic DNA. In the authors' own workflow: Nucleated cell counts per sample were estimated from amplification of reference gene primers within the assay. Sequence reads were collapsed and filtered to measure the absolute abundance of every unique TCRbeta CDR3 rearrangement. For each sample, productive Simpson clonality was calculated as the square root of Simpson's diversity index across productive rearrangements. TCRdb retrieved this table from immuneACCESS and kept in-frame rearrangements only. Not all clones are present; in checked studies, unresolved V genes account for under half, and no reason is known for the remainder. That table is the source of V, J and clone size, and D and trimming were worked out from the DNA. This sample holds nearly 100,000 clones; approximately 84% were observed only once. 8% to 13% of the sample is taken by the ten largest.

The collaborating institutions used their own protocols to collect whole blood in K2EDTA tubes. For TCRbeta analysis, collaborators shipped samples in one of three forms: frozen whole blood, isolated PBMCs, or DNA extracted from either of those sample types. General study outcomes and caveats: The amount of clinical and demographic metadata varied by source and participant and was provided uncurated.

Sequencing was carried out using peripheral blood. This TCR derives from a man aged 65 to 85 with acute or convalescent COVID-19.

CDR3 region: CASSLGLAGGGNEQFF. Here is the DNA: TGTGCCAGCAGCTTGGGACTAGCGGGAGGCGGTAATGAGCAGTTCTTC. The sequence joins TRBV11-1 to TRBJ2-1; 15 bases in the junction line up with TRBD2. CDR1 and CDR2, looked up from the germline V gene (reference sequence), are SGHAT and FQDESV. Unmatched junction bases come to 4, with V trimmed by 3 bases and J by 7 bases. Measured from the cysteine to the phenylalanine, the CDR3 is 16 residues long. Only the CDR3 DNA is retained, 48 bases long and in frame from the first base.